The present TCR beta chain was sequenced within a study of shared clonotypes between healthy human individuals. Study-wide context: Sampling drew on donors who were a couple of women and three men aged 18 to 49.

Germline V gives CDR1 MDHEN, CDR2 SYDVKM. The CDR3 consists of 17 residues. V was pared by 3 bases and J by 0 bases, with 5 bases of the junction left unmatched. Positive CCR7 selection of CD45RO-negative cells yielded the naive CD8 cells, and terminally differentiated effector memory CD45RA+ cells were excluded. Genomic DNA (from each subset) was split evenly across several immunoSEQ plates. Assay: immunoSEQ multiplex PCR; the TCRdb copy retains only in-frame clones and omits some. This sample has millions of clones, with roughly 94% found just once. This clone was found once. Its antigen remains unknown. Study findings and constraints: The study sampled only blood, and tissue repertoires likely differ. Donor clonotype sharing was expected to depend on sequencing depth.

The TCR comes from a man younger than 30 in good health. The V and J genes are TRBV28 and TRBJ2-3; 11 nucleotides line up with TRBD2. Sequencing input: naive CD8+ T cells sorted from blood. The CDR3 loop reads CASSFQTSGVSTDTQYF. The CDR3 nucleotides are TGTGCCAGCAGTTTCCAGACTAGCGGGGTGAGCACAGATACGCAGTATTTT.